One sample yielded the 8 T cell receptor beta chains listed below, sequenced in a study of blood T cell repertoires in COVID-19 (dated by TCRdb to the early 2020s). The library was generated by the immunoSEQ multiplex PCR assay. TCRdb provides this immuneACCESS table in a form limited to in-frame rearrangements. Some clones are lacking; in checked studies, under half of them reflect an unresolved V gene, and why the rest are absent is not known. This sample lists over 75,000 clones; roughly 90% were detected once. Of the sample, roughly 2.2% is held by the ten largest clones. The specimen sequenced was peripheral blood. These receptors were collected from a human donor with active COVID-19. The donor label of this sample is uncertain.

This chain uses TRBV24-1 with TRBJ2-7, with D hard to call. CDR3 length: 17 residues. The germline V gene has CDR1 KGHDR and CDR2 SFDVKD. Trimming stripped 4 bases from V and 7 bases from J, with 25 bases between. The CDR3 sequence is CATSDRRVQDAEWEQYF. CDR3 nucleotides: TGTGCCACCAGTGACCGCCGGGTGCAAGACGCTGAGTGGGAGCAGTACTTC.

V gene TRBV7-9 combines with J gene TRBJ2-5; the match to TRBD1 covers 8 bases. Trimming took 10 bases from V and 5 from J; bases not matched to a gene: 15. CDR3 length equals 15 residues. The germline V gene encodes CDR1 SEHNR and CDR2 FQNEAQ (reference sequence). The chain's CDR3 is CATSRGTGWWETQYF. The DNA for the CDR3 is TGTGCCACGTCGAGAGGGACAGGTTGGTGGGAGACCCAGTACTTC.

V gene TRBV25-1 combines with J gene TRBJ1-3; D possibly corresponds to TRBD1 (5 bases). CDR1 MGHDK and CDR2 SYGVNS come from the germline V gene. Trimming shortened V by 5 bases and J by 1 base, and 12 bases separated the two germline ends. The CDR3 length is 15 residues. Written as DNA, the CDR3 is TGTGCCAGCAGTATCTCCAAGGGGTCTGGAAACACCATATATTTT. This translates into CASSISKGSGNTIYF.

The chain combines TRBV12-3 or TRBV12-4 with TRBJ2-1; unclear D gene. V lost 6 bases and J 12 bases, leaving 12 bases between the germline ends. This CDR3 has 11 residues. CDR3 coding DNA: TGTGCCAGCAGCCGACTGGCGGTGCAGTTCTTC. Protein product: CASSRLAVQFF.

The chain carries TRBV5-1 and TRBJ2-3, with a tentative D call TRBD1 (5 bases). The CDR3 is made up of 15 amino acids. V lost 4 bases and J 0 bases, leaving 12 bases between the germline ends. Germline-derived CDR1 and CDR2 are SGHRS and YFSETQ. CDR3 coding DNA: TGCGCCAGCAGCCTACAGGAGCCTAGCACAGATACGCAGTATTTT. This sequence encodes CASSLQEPSTDTQYF.

CDR3 nucleotide sequence: TGTGCCACCAGTGATTGGACTAGCGGGGGGGCCGGAGATACGCAGTATTTT. Protein product: CATSDWTSGGAGDTQYF. The rearrangement uses TRBV24-1 and TRBJ2-3, with 15 bases matching TRBD2. Germline lookup yields CDR1 KGHDR and CDR2 SFDVKD. After removal of 2 bases from V and 5 bases from J, the junction contained 4 bases not matched to a gene. The CDR3 totals 17 residues.

This clone was seen only once. This sequence joins TRBV4-3 and TRBJ2-7, with TRBD1 identical over 7 bases. Unmatched junction bases numbered 8, after V lost 0 bases and J lost 3 bases. This CDR3 region has 16 residues. CDR1 and CDR2 (germline): LGHNA, YSLEER. CDR3 DNA: TGCGCCAGCAGCCAAGATCGGGCAGGGGGTAGCTACGAGCAGTACTTC. This encodes CASSQDRAGGSYEQYF.

This chain uses TRBV15 with TRBJ2-7; 10 nucleotides agree with TRBD2. V shed 5 bases, J shed 3 bases, and the junction held 7 bases outside the gene matches. Per the germline V gene, CDR1 is LNHNV and CDR2 is YYDKDF (reference sequence). This CDR3 has 15 residues. The CDR3 here is CATSLGLAVDYEQYF. CDR3 sequence (DNA): TGTGCCACCAGCTTAGGACTAGCGGTCGACTACGAGCAGTACTTC.